This record covers a single TCR beta chain. The CDR3 is 17 amino acids. Germline CDR1 LNHNV, CDR2 YYDKDF (reference sequence). Trimming took 1 base from V and 2 from J; bases not matched to a gene: 4. Primed by a sample-barcoded 5' primer and a J-beta primer mix, a second PCR proceeded for roughly 6 to 12 cycles. TCRdb recomputed calls from the 5' RACE reads with MiXCR, one row per CDR3 protein. The table lists around 1.5 million distinct CDR3 sequences, around 59% of them singletons, with approximately 7% in the top ten. This entry comes from a study of blood T cells in healthy people across ages. The chain employs TRBV15 and TRBJ2-6; 8 bases line up with TRBD1. This TCR derives from a man younger than 35 in good health. Sample: blood. CDR3 nucleotide sequence: TGTGCCACCAGCAGAGGGACAGGGTATACTGGGGCCAACGTCCTGACTTTC. Encoded protein: CATSRGTGYTGANVLTF.